This T cell receptor beta chain was identified in a study of human T cells and chemical hapten exposure. The overall study: From small differences in pooled library volume came most of the variation in per-sample TCR yields.

This clonotype occurred a few times. Its specificity is not known. Individual cDNA molecules had unique molecular identifiers attached to them by the library. In the source study's methods: Between 23,224 and 690,600 TCRs appeared in each sample, and the median stood at 95,638. TCRdb itself ran the 5' RACE reads through MiXCR, one entry per CDR3 protein. TCRdb, not the authors, supplied the V and J calls. The profile shows some 78,000 distinct CDR3 sequences, 7% to 8% of them singletons. Before extraction, the whole blood was not fractionated, and total RNA was taken from it. Germline CDR1 reads GTSNPN; CDR2 reads SVGIG (reference sequence). There are 13 residues in the CDR3. V shed 4 bases and J shed 5 bases, with 14 bases lying between them. Study results and caveats: TCRs at high frequency, those above 1 in 1000, did not change with DPC sensitization.

The rearrangement uses TRBV30 and TRBJ1-1; D is undetermined. This TCR came from a male donor in good health. The CDR3 DNA sequence: TGTGCCTGGACAGGCCCTGAAAGGACTGAAGCTTTCTTT. Protein sequence: CAWTGPERTEAFF.